This TCR beta chain was recorded in a study of T cell repertoires and Cas9 in healthy adults. Study-wide background: CD4 and CD8 compartments: SpCas9-reactive T cells profiled for potency, cytotoxicity, lineage.

The J segment lost 6 bases and the V segment lost 5 bases, leaving 9 bases of the junction unmatched. Germline CDR1 is MNHNY and CDR2 is SVGAGI (reference sequence). This CDR3 is built from 15 residues. Only in-frame clones appear in the TCRdb table, and some are missing; sequencing was by immunoSEQ multiplex PCR. This sample carries 22,000 or so clones, 92% of them seen once, and the ten largest clones take about 0.87%. The sample holds one count of this clone. The sequenced sample was CD4+ effector T cells (CD127+, CD25-, CD137-, CD154-) from PBMCs; culture status not recorded. The V and J genes are TRBV6-6 and TRBJ1-4; 7 bases match TRBD1. This receptor was taken from a human donor in good health. In DNA form, the CDR3 reads TGTGCCAGCAGTCGGGACAGCACCTCATATGAAAAACTGTTTTTT. Translating it yields CASSRDSTSYEKLFF.